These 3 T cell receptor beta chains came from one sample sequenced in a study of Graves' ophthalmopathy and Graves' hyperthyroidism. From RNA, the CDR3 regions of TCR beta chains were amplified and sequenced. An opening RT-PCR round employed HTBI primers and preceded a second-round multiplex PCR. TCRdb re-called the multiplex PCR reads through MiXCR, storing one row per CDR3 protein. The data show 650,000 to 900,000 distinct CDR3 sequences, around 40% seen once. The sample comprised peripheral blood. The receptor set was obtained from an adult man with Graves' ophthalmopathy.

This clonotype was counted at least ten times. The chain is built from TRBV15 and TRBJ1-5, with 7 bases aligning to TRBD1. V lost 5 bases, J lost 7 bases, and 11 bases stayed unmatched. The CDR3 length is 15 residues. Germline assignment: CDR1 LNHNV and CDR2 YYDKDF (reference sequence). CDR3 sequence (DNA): TGTGCCACCAGCGCGAATCCACAGGGGCTGCAGCCCCAGCATTTT. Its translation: CATSANPQGLQPQHF.

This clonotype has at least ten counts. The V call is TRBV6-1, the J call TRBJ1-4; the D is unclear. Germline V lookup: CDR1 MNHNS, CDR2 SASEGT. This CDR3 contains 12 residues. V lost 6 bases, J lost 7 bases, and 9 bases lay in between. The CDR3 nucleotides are TGTGCCAGCAGCTATGAAGGTGAAAAACTGTTTTTT. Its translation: CASSYEGEKLFF.

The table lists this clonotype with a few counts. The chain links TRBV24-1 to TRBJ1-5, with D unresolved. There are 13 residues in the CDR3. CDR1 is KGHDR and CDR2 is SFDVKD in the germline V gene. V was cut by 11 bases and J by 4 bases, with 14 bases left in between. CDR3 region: CASCEQRNQPQHF. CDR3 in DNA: TGTGCCAGCTGCGAACAGAGGAATCAGCCCCAGCATTTT.